One sample yielded the 9 T cell receptor beta chains listed below, sequenced in a study of early T cells in non-severe SARS-CoV-2 infection. TCRdb used MiXCR to reprocess the 5' RACE reads, holding one entry per CDR3 protein. The data hold 43,000 or so distinct CDR3 sequences, with roughly 4% observed a single time. Sequenced material: whole blood. The receptors here all came from an adult who was a healthcare worker with PCR-confirmed SARS-CoV-2 infection or an uninfected control (not recorded which).

The sample holds many counts of this clonotype. This sequence joins TRBV11-3 and TRBJ2-3; 9 positions agree with TRBD1. J lost 4 bases, V lost 5 bases, and 10 bases had no gene match. This CDR3 has 16 residues. The V gene's germline CDR1 is SGHNT and CDR2 YENEEA. The CDR3 bases are TGTGCCAGCAGCGCCGGGACAGGGTGGTTCGCAGATACGCAGTATTTT. It translates to CASSAGTGWFADTQYF.

This clonotype was counted many times. The CDR3 loop reads CASSELVKLFF. The CDR3 bases are TGTGCCAGCAGTGAATTGGTAAAACTGTTTTTT. The chain joins TRBV6-1 to TRBJ1-4; D is unclear. The CDR3 length is 11 residues. The V end lost 2 bases, the J end lost 10 bases, and 5 bases lay between the germline ends. Germline-derived CDR1 and CDR2 are MNHNS and SASEGT.

This clonotype was seen ten or more times. The chain employs TRBV6-5 and TRBJ2-7, with D tentatively TRBD2 (5 bases). V was cut by 0 bases and J by 4 bases, with 7 bases left in between. The germline CDR1 and CDR2 sequences are MNHEY and SVGAGI. CDR3 size: 13 residues. CDR3 protein: CASSYSRGYEQYF. The CDR3 DNA sequence: TGTGCCAGCAGTTACTCGAGAGGGTACGAGCAGTACTTC.

This clonotype was seen a handful of times. The chain joins TRBV20-1 to TRBJ2-2; 14 nucleotides align to TRBD2. Germline V gene sequence: CDR1 DFQATT, CDR2 SNEGSKA (reference sequence). The CDR3 is 16 amino acids. Trimming cost V 5 bases and J 5 bases; bases outside gene matches: 7. The CDR3: CSAGWTSGGITGELFF. CDR3 nucleotides: TGCAGTGCTGGCTGGACTAGCGGGGGGATTACCGGGGAGCTGTTTTTT.

This clonotype has a handful of counts. A much larger clone is a single base away; this may be a read error. The chain recombines TRBV7-3 with TRBJ2-1; tentatively, D is TRBD2 (6 bases). The CDR3 has 13 amino acids. CDR1 and CDR2 from the germline V gene are SGHTA and FQGTGA. The CDR3 DNA follows: TGTGTCAGCAGTTCCCGACTAGGTACTGAGCAGTTCTTC. Encoded protein: CVSSSRLGTEQFF.

The chain has TRBV14 and TRBJ1-5; the D is unclear. The ends were cut back, 1 base at V and 0 bases at J, with 10 bases in the middle. This CDR3 spans 16 amino acids. CDR1 SGHDN and CDR2 FVKESK come from the germline V gene. The CDR3 DNA is TGTGCCAGCAGCCAAGGGGCAGAGAATAGCAATCAGCCCCAGCATTTT. As protein: CASSQGAENSNQPQHF.

In this sample, this clonotype turned up many times. The chain joins TRBV6-5 to TRBJ1-1; the D is unclear. The CDR3 is 13 amino acids. The germline CDR1 and CDR2 sequences are MNHEY and SVGAGI. V was cut by 2 bases and J by 6 bases, with 10 bases left in between. CDR3 residues: CASSYGPRSEAFF. CDR3 in DNA: TGTGCCAGCAGTTACGGTCCTCGATCTGAAGCTTTCTTT.

This clonotype was picked up many times. The chain couples TRBV4-1 to TRBJ1-6, with D perhaps matching TRBD1 (6 bases). The germline CDR1 and CDR2 sequences are MGHRA and YSYEKL. Trimming removed 3 bases at V and 8 bases at J, with 8 bases between. The CDR3 length is 13 residues. CDR3 DNA: TGCGCCAGCAGCCAGACAGGTGATTCACCCCTCCACTTT. Its protein is CASSQTGDSPLHF.

This clonotype has ten or more counts. The chain has TRBV5-4 and TRBJ2-1; TRBD2 matches at 7 bases. Per germline, CDR1 SGHNT and CDR2 YYREEE (reference sequence). Trimming at V came to 0 bases and at J to 0 bases, leaving 0 bases not matched to a gene. The CDR3 extends over 15 amino acids. The CDR3 DNA reads TGTGCCAGCAGCTTGGGACTAGCCTCCTACAATGAGCAGTTCTTC. This codes for CASSLGLASYNEQFF.